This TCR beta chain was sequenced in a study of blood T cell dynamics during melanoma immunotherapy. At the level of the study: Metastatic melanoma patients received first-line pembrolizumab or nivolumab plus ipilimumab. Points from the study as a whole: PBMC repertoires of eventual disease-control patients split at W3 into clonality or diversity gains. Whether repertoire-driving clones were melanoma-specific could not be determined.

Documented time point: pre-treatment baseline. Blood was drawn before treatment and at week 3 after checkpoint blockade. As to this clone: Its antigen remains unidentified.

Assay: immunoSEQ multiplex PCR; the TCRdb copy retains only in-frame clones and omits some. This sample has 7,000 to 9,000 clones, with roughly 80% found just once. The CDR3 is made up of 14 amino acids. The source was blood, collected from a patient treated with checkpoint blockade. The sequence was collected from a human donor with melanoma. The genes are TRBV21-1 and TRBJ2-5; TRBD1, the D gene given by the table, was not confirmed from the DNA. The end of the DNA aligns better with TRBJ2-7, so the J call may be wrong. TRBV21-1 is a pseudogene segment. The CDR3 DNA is TGTGCCAGCAGCATTCCGGGACAGGGCTACGAGCAGTACTTC. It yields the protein CASSIPGQGYEQYF.